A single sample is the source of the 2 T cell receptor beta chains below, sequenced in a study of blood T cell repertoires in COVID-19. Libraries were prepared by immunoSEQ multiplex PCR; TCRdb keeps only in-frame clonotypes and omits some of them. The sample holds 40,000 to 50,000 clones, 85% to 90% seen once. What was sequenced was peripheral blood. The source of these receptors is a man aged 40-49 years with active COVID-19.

The CDR3 nucleotides read TGTGCCAGCAGCCAAGATCAAACTAGCGGAATGAATGAGCAGTTCTTC. Protein product: CASSQDQTSGMNEQFF. The chain combines TRBV3-1 (or the pseudogene TRBV3-2) with TRBJ2-1; the match to TRBD2 covers 8 bases. Germline V gene sequence: CDR1 LGHDT, CDR2 YNNKEL (reference sequence). The J segment lost 7 bases and the V segment lost 0 bases, leaving 8 bases of the junction unmatched. The CDR3 length is 16 residues.

The CDR3 is CAISESREGEAFF. The CDR3 DNA reads as TGTGCCATCAGTGAGTCCCGGGAGGGTGAAGCTTTCTTT. This chain connects TRBV10-3 to TRBJ1-1, with D unresolved. V lost 0 bases and J lost 7, with 9 bases in between. The germline V gene encodes CDR1 ENHRY and CDR2 SYGVKD. The CDR3 is 13 residues long.